This T cell receptor beta chain was found in a study of T cell repertoires in cytomegalovirus infection (dated by TCRdb to between 2019 and 2020). Study-wide context: Because public TCR beta signatures pointed to carriage of CMV infection together with the matching HLA type, the HLA type of each donor mattered for the analysis.

Overall study results and their limits: In the ex vivo response, HLA-C-restricted CMV-specific TCR beta clonotypes were dominant, and in two of eight donors the single most frequent clonotype came from this HLA-C-restricted group. In both this cohort and an independent roughly 330-donor cohort, the cumulative frequency of public TCR beta family members distinguished carriers of CMV infection plus the relevant HLA type.

Instrument used: Illumina HiSeq 1500. In TCRdb, the public reads were trimmed at Q25 with fastp and aligned with MiXCR, with productive beta chains retained. Every entry covers one CDR3 protein and lists the most common genes and DNA from its rows. This sample is represented by fewer than 300,000 distinct CDR3 sequences; roughly 24% of them were singletons. More than 11% of the sample goes to the ten largest clones. The CDR3 measures 18 amino acids from cysteine to phenylalanine. The read is trimmed to its CDR3 DNA, 54 bases read in frame from base 1. The CDR1 and CDR2 encoded by the germline V gene are SGHTS and YDEGEE. Trimming takes 4 bases off V and 2 bases off J; junction bases not matched to a gene: 9. To note about this clonotype: The clone's antigen remains unknown. Base qualities are not recorded, but no much larger clone differs from it by a single base.

The TCR originated in a human donor in good health (CMV status not recorded). Some clones in this sample may be carry-over from other donors' samples. The sequencing sample was made of PBMCs. The sequence is built from TRBV5-8 and TRBJ2-6; 10 junctional bases match TRBD2. The nucleotide sequence reads as follows: TGTGCCAGCAGCAGCGGGAGGGGGACAGTCACTGGGGCCAACGTCCTGACTTTC. This codes for CASSSGRGTVTGANVLTF.